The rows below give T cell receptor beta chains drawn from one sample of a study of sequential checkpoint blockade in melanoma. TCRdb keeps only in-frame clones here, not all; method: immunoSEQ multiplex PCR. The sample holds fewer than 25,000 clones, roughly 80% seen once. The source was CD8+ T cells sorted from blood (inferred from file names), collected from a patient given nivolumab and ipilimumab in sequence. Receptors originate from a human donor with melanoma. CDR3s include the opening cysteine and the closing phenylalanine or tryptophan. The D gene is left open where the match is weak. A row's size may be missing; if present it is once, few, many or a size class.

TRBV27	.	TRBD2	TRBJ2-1	TGTGCCAGCAGGGGACTAGCGGGAAATGAGCAGTTCTTC	CASRGLAGNEQFF
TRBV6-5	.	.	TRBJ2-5	TGTGCCAGCAGCCGTGCGTGGACCCAGTACTTC	CASSRAWTQYF
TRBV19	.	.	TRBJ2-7	TGTGCCAGTAGTTTCCACTCCGGGACGGGACTGTACGAGCAGTACTTC	CASSFHSGTGLYEQYF
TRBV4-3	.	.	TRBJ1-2	TGCGCCAGCAGCCTCCAAGAGGGGAAAGGGCCGCGGGGCTATGGCTACACCTTC	CASSLQEGKGPRGYGYTF
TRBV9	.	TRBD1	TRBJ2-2	TGTGCCAGCAGCATACCTCGGACAGGGTTAAACACCGGGGAGCTGTTTTTT	CASSIPRTGLNTGELFF
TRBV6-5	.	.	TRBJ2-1	TGTGCCAGCAGTTATCGGGAAGGGAGGAATGAGCAGTTCTTC	CASSYREGRNEQFF
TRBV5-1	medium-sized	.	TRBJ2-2	TGCGCCAGCAGCTACCGGGGTGAATACGGGGAGCTGTTTTTT	CASSYRGEYGELFF
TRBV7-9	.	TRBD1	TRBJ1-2	TGTGCCAGCAGCTTAGGGGACAGTCACTTCTATGGCTACACCTTC	CASSLGDSHFYGYTF
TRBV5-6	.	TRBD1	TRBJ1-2	TGTGCCAGCAGCTCGCCGGGACAGGGGGCGGGGGGCTACACCTTC	CASSSPGQGAGGYTF
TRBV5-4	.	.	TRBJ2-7	TGTGCCAGCAGCTCAGGATATGGGGACTCCACTCCCGAGCAGTACTTC	CASSSGYGDSTPEQYF
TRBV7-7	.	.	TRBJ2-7	TGTGCTAGCAGCCCAAGTGGAGTCTCCTACGAGCAGTACTTC	CASSPSGVSYEQYF
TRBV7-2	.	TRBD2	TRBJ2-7	TGTGCCAGCAGCTTAGGGGCGGGAGAAACCCGGAGGCAGTACTTC	CASSLGAGETRRQYF
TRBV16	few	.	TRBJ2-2	TGTGCCAGCAGCCCAAACACCGGGGAGCTGTTTTTT	CASSPNTGELFF
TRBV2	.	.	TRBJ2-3	TGTGCCAGCAGGGGTAGAGGCTACACAGATACGCAGTATTTT	CASRGRGYTDTQYF
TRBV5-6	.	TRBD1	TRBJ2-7	TGTGCCAGCAGCAAGGGACAGTACGAGCAGTACTTC	CASSKGQYEQYF
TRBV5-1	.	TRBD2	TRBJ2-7	TGCGCCAGCAAATTTGGGTCTAGCGGTTCCTCCGAGCAGTACTTC	CASKFGSSGSSEQYF
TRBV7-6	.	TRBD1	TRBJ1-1	TGTGCCAGCAGCTTATTGGACAGGAGGAAGACTGAAGCTTTCTTT	CASSLLDRRKTEAFF
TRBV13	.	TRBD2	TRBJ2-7	TGTGCCAGCAGCGTCGGACTAGCGGGGGTCTACGAGCAGTACTTC	CASSVGLAGVYEQYF
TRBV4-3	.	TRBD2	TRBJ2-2	TGCGCCAGCAGCCAAGATCCTAGCGGGGGGAGCACCGGGGAGCTGTTTTTT	CASSQDPSGGSTGELFF
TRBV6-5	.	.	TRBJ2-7	TGTGCCAGCAGTACTGGGACTGGCTGGGACTACGAGCAGTACTTC	CASSTGTGWDYEQYF
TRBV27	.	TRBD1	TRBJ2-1	TGTGCCAGCAGTCTGGTCGACAGGGCCTGGAATGAGCAGTTCTTC	CASSLVDRAWNEQFF
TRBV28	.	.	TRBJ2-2	TGTGCCAGCAGTCCCGGCGGGGAATGGAACACCGGGGAGCTGTTTTTT	CASSPGGEWNTGELFF
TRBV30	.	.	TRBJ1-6	TGTGCCTGGAGTGCAGGAATCTCCTATAATTCACCCCTCCACTTT	CAWSAGISYNSPLHF
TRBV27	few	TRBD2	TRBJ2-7	TGTGCCAGCAGTTTCTCCCCCGGGACTATATATTACGAGCAGTACTTC	CASSFSPGTIYYEQYF
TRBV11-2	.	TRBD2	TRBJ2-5	TGTGCCAGCAGCTTAGGGGGAGTAGCGGGAGTGGGAGAGACCCAGTACTTC	CASSLGGVAGVGETQYF
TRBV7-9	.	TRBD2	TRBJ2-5	TGTGCCAGCAGCTCCCTGGATAGCGGGAGGGCGTCAGAGACCCAGTACTTC	CASSSLDSGRASETQYF
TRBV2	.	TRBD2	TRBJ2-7	TGTGCCAGCAGTGGCCCCGGGACTAGCTCCTACGAGCAGTACTTC	CASSGPGTSSYEQYF
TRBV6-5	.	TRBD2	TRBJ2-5	TGTGCCAGCAGCTTTGGACTAGCGGGAGGGGAGACCCAGTACTTC	CASSFGLAGGETQYF
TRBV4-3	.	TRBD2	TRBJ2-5	TGCGCCAGCAGCCAAAACTTAGCGGGGGATATCCAAGAGACCCAGTACTTC	CASSQNLAGDIQETQYF
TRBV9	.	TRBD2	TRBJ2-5	TGTGCCAGCAGCGTAGCGAGCGGGGGGGCCCAAGAGACCCAGTACTTC	CASSVASGGAQETQYF
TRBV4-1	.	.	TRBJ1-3	TGCGCCAGCAGCCAAGGAAGGGGCGCTTATGGAAACACCATATATTTT	CASSQGRGAYGNTIYF
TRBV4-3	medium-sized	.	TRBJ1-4	TGCGCCAGCAGCCAAGGCACCCCGCGGGACGGAGCTAATGAAAAACTGTTTTTT	CASSQGTPRDGANEKLFF
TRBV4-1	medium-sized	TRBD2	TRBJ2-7	TGCGCCAGCAGCCAAGATGCGGGGAGCGGGGGATACGAGCAGTACTTC	CASSQDAGSGGYEQYF
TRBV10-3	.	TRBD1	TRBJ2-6	TGTGCCATCAGCGGGACAGGGACCTCTGGGGCCAACGTCCTGACTTTC	CAISGTGTSGANVLTF
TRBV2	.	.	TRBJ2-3	TGTGCCAGCAGGAGGGGGGGGATCAATACGCAGTATTTT	CASRRGGINTQYF
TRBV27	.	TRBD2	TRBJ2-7	TGTGCCAGCACCCCGTCAGCAGCGGGGGTGTCCTACGAGCAGTACTTC	CASTPSAAGVSYEQYF
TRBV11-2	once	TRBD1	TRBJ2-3	TGTGCCAGCAGCCCCAACCCCAGACAGGGGCACGCTACGCAGTATTTT	CASSPNPRQGHATQYF
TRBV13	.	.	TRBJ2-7	TGTGCCAGCAGCTTTTTGACAGGTTCCTCCTACGAGCAGTACTTC	CASSFLTGSSYEQYF
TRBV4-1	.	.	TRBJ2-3	TGCGCCAGCAGCCAAAGCGGTCTCACAGATACGCAGTATTTT	CASSQSGLTDTQYF
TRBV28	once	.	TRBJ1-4	TGTGCCAGCAGTCCTACGGGACTGGATGAAAAACTGTTTTTT	CASSPTGLDEKLFF
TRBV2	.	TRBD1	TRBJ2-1	TGTGCCAGCAGACTTCTCCCGGGACAGGGGGAATATGAGCAGTTCTTC	CASRLLPGQGEYEQFF
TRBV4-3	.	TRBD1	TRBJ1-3	TGCGCCAGCAGCCAAGTTTACAGGGGGCACGGAAACACCATATATTTT	CASSQVYRGHGNTIYF